This T cell receptor beta chain was captured in a study of blood T cell repertoires in COVID-19. Study information: Acute-phase and convalescent COVID-19 samples originated in the United States, Italy and Spain.

Original processing notes: Quantification of nucleated cells was approximated via reference gene primer amplification. Some clones are missing from TCRdb's copy, which holds only in-frame ones; the method was immunoSEQ multiplex PCR. The DNA was the basis for D and trimming; V, J and clone size are from that table. The sample has about 260,000 clones, 75% to 90% seen once. This CDR3 comprises 14 residues. V was pared by 7 bases and J by 5 bases, with 17 bases between. Germline V gene lookup returns CDR1 LNHDA and CDR2 SQIVND (reference sequence). The sequence was obtained from a woman aged 45-65 years who had recovered from COVID-19. The sequencing sample was made of peripheral blood. The chain carries TRBV19 and TRBJ1-1, with D possibly TRBD1 on 6 matching bases. The DNA of the CDR3 is TGTGCCAGTACCCCTAGAGAGGGGGAAACTGAAGCTTTCTTT. It encodes CASTPREGETEAFF.